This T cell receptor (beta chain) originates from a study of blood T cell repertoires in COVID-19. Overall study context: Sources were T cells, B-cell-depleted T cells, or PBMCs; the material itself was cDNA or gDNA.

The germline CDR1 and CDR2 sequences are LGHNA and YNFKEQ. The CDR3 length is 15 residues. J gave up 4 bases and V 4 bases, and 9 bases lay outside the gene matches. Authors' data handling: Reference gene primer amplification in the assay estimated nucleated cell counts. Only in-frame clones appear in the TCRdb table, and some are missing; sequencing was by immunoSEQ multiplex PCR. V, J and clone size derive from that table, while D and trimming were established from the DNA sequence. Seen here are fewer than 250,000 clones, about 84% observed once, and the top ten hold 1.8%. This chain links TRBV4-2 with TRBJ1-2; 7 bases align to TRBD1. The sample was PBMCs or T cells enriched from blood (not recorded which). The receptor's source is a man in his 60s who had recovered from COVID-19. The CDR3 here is CASSRLRQGGYGYTF. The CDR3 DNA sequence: TGTGCCAGCAGCCGCCTTCGACAGGGAGGCTATGGCTACACCTTC.